The clone carrying this T cell receptor (beta chain) was seen repeatedly, ten times or more. The data were produced by immunoSEQ multiplex PCR, yet TCRdb's version contains in-frame clones alone and is incomplete. The repertoire shows 35,000 or so clones, none seen only once; the top ten take under 3%. The sample originates from a study of T cell clonality in common variable immunodeficiency. The origin of this receptor is a person aged 18-70 years in good health. Sequencing input: peripheral blood mononuclear cells.

CDR3: CASSFVPGSDTQYF. The CDR3 bases that were read are TGTGCCAGCAGCTTTGTCCCAGGCTCAGATACG. The chain recombines TRBV5-5 with TRBJ2-3; unclear D gene. The read finishes 3 residues shy of the CDR3 end, and the germline J gene is used to complete it. Trimming removed 2 bases from V and 4 bases from J, with 11 bases in between. CDR3 size: 14 residues. Germline V CDR1 and CDR2: SGHKS, YYEKEE (reference sequence).